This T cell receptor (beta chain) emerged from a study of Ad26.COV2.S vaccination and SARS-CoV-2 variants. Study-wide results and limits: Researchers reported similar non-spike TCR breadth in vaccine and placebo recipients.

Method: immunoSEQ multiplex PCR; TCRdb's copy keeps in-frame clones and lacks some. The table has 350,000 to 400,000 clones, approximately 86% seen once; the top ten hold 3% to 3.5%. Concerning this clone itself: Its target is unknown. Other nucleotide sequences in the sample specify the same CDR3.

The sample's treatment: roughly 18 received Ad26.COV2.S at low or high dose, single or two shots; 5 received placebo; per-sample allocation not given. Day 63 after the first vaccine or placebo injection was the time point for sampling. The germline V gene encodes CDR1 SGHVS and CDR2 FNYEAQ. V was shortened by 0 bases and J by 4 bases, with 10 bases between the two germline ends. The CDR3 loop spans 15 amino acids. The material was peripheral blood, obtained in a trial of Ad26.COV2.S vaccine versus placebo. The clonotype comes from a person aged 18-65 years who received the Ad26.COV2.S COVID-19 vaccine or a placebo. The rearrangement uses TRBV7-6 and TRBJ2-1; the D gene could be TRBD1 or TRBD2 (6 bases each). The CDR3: CASSLAGGAYNEQFF. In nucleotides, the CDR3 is TGTGCCAGCAGCTTAGCGGGGGGCGCATACAATGAGCAGTTCTTC.